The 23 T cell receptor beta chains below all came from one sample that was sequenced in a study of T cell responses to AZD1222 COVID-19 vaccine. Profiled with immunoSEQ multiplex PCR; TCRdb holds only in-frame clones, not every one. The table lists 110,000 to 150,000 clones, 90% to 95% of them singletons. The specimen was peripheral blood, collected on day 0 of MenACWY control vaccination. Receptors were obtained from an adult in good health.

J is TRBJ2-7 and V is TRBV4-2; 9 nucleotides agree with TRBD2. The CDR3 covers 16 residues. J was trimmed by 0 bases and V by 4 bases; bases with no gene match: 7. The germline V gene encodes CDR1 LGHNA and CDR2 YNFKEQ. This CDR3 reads CASSLRPAGGSYEQYF. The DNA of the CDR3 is TGTGCCAGCAGCCTAAGGCCAGCGGGGGGCTCCTACGAGCAGTACTTC.

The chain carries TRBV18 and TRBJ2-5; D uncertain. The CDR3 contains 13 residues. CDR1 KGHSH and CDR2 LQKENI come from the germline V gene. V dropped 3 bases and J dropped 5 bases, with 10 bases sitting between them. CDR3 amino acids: CASSPTREETQYF. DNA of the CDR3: TGTGCCAGCTCACCTACAAGAGAGGAGACCCAGTACTTC. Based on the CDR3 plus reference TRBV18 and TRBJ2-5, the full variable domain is NAGVMQNPRHLVRRRGQEARLRCSPMKGHSHVYWYRQLPEEGLKFMVYLQKENIIDESGMPKERFSAEFPKEGPSILRIQQVVRGDSAAYFCASSPTREETQYFGPGTRLLVL.

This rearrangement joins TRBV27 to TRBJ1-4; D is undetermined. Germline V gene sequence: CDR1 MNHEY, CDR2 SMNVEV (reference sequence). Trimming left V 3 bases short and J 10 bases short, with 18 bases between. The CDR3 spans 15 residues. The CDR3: CASSFGAAGSRKLFF. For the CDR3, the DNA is TGTGCCAGCAGTTTTGGCGCAGCCGGAAGTAGAAAACTGTTTTTT.

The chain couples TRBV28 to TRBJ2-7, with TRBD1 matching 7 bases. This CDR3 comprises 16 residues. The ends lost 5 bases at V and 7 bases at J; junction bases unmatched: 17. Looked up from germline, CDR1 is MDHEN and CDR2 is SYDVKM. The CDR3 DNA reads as TGTGCCAGCAGTACGCCCCGGAGACAGGGTGGGAATGAGCAGTACTTC. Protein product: CASSTPRRQGGNEQYF.

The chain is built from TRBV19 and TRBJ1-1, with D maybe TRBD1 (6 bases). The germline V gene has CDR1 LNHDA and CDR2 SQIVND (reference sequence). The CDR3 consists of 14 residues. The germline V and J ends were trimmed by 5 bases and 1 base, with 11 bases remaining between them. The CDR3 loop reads CASSPHRENTEAFF. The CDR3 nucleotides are TGTGCCAGTAGTCCTCACAGGGAGAACACTGAAGCTTTCTTT.

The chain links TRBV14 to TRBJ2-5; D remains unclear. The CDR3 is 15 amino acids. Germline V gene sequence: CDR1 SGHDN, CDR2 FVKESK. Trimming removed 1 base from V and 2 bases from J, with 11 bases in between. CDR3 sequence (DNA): TGTGCCAGCAGCCAAGGGAAACCGATTCAAGAGACCCAGTACTTC. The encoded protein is CASSQGKPIQETQYF.

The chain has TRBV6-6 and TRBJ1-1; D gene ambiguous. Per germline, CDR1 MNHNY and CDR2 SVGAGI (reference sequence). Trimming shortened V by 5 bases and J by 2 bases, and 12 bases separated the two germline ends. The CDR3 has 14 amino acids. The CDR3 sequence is CASSRQGINTEAFF. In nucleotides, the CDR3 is TGTGCCAGCAGTCGTCAAGGGATTAACACTGAAGCTTTCTTT.

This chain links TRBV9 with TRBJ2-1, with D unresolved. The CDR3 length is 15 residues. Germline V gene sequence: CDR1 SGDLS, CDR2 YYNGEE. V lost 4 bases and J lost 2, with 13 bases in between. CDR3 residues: CASSLSEAPYNEQFF. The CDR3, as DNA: TGTGCCAGCAGCCTCTCAGAAGCCCCCTACAATGAGCAGTTCTTC.

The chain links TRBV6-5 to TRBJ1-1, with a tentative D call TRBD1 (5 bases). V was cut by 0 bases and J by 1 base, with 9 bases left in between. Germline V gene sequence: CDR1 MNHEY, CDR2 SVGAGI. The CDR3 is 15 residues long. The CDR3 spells CASSYSGTTNTEAFF. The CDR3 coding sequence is TGTGCCAGCAGTTACTCTGGGACTACGAACACTGAAGCTTTCTTT.

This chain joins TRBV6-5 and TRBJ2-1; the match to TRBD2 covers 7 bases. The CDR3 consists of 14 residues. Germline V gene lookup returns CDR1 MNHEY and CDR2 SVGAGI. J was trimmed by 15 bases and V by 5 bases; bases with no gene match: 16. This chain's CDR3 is CASSPPPLRDYLFF. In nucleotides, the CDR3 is TGTGCCAGCAGTCCCCCTCCCTTGAGGGACTACTTGTTCTTC.

The CDR3 here is CASSLVTGHYEQYF. In DNA form, the CDR3 reads TGTGCCAGCAGCTTAGTTACCGGGCACTACGAGCAGTACTTC. The chain carries TRBV7-8 and TRBJ2-7; D is undetermined. V was trimmed by 1 base and J by 3 bases, leaving 10 bases between them. CDR3 length equals 14 residues. Germline CDR1 SGHVS, CDR2 FQNEAQ. The full variable domain, rest sourced from reference TRBV7-8 and TRBJ2-7, is GAGVSQSPRYKVAKRGQDVALRCDPISGHVSLFWYQQALGQGPEFLTYFQNEAQLDKSGLPSDRFFAERPEGSVSTLKIQRTQQEDSAVYLCASSLVTGHYEQYFGPGTRLTVT.

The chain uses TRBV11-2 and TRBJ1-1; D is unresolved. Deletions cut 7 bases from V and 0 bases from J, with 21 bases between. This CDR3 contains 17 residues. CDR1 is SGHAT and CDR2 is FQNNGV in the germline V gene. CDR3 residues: CASKPNVLGNMNTEAFF. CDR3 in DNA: TGTGCCAGCAAACCTAACGTCTTGGGCAACATGAACACTGAAGCTTTCTTT.

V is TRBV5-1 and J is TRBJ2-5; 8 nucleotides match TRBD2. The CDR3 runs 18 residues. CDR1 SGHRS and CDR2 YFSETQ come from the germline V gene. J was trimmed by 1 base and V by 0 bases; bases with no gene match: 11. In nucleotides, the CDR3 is TGCGCCAGCAGCTTGGCCCAGGATTCGCGGGGGGCCCAAGAGACCCAGTACTTC. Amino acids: CASSLAQDSRGAQETQYF.

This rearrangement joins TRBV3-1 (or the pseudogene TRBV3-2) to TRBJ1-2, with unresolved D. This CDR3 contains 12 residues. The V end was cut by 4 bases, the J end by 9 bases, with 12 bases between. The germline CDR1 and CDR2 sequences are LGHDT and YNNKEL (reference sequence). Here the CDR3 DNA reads TGTGCCAGCAGCCCTGATTATCAGAGCTACACCTTC. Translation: CASSPDYQSYTF.

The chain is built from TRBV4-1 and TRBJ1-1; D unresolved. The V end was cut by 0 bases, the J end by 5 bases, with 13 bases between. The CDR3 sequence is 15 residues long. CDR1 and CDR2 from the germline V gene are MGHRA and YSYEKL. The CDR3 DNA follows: TGCGCCAGCAGCCAAGATTGGACTCCCAGGACTGAAGCTTTCTTT. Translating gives CASSQDWTPRTEAFF.

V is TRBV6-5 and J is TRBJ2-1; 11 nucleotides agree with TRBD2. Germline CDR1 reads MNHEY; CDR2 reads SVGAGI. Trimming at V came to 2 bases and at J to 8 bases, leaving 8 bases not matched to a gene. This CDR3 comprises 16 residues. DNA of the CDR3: TGTGCCAGCAGTTACCTTAGCGGGAGGGCCAACGATGAGCAGTTCTTC. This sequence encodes CASSYLSGRANDEQFF.

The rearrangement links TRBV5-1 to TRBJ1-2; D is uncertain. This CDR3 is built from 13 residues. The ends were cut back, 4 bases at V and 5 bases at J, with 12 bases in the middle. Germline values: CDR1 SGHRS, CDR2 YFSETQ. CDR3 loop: CASSPRNNYGYTF. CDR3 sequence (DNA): TGCGCCAGCAGCCCCCGTAACAATTATGGCTACACCTTC. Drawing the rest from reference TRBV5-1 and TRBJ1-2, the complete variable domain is KAGVTQTPRYLIKTRGQQVTLSCSPISGHRSVSWYQQTPGQGLQFLFEYFSETQRNKGNFPGRFSGRQFSNSRSEMNVSTLELGDSALYLCASSPRNNYGYTFGSGTRLTVV.

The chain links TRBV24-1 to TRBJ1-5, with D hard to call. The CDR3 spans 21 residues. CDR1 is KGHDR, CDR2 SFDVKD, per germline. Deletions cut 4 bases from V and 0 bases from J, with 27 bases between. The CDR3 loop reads CATSESWVWVGIFYSNQPQHF. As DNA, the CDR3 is TGTGCCACCAGTGAGTCCTGGGTTTGGGTAGGCATATTCTATAGCAATCAGCCCCAGCATTTT.

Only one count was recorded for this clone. Here the CDR3 DNA reads TGTGCCAGCAGCTTGGCTGGACAGGGGGTAGATGAAAAACTGTTTTTT. Translated, it gives CASSLAGQGVDEKLFF. The V and J genes are TRBV5-6 and TRBJ1-4; 10 bases agree with TRBD1. The CDR3 covers 16 residues. Germline loops: CDR1 SGHDT, CDR2 YYEEEE. V lost 0 bases, J lost 6 bases, and 5 bases stayed unmatched.

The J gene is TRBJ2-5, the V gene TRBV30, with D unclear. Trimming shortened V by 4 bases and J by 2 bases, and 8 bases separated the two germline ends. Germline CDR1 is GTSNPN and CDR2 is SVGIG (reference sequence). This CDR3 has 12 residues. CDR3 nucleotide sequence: TGTGCCTGGACTATAGGGCAAGAGACCCAGTACTTC. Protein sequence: CAWTIGQETQYF. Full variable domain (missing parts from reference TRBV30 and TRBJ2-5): SQTIHQWPATLVQPVGSPLSLECTVEGTSNPNLYWYRQAAGRGLQLLFYSVGIGQISSEVPQNLSASRPQDRQFILSSKKLLLSDSGFYLCAWTIGQETQYFGPGTRLLVL.

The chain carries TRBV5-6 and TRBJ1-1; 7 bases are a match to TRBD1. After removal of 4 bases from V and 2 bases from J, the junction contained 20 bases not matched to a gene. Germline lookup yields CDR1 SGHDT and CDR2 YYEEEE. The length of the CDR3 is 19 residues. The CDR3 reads CASSPQMGQGGWKNTEAFF. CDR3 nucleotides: TGTGCCAGCAGCCCCCAAATGGGTCAGGGGGGGTGGAAAAACACTGAAGCTTTCTTT. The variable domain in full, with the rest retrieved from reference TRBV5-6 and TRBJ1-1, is DAGVTQSPTHLIKTRGQQVTLRCSPKSGHDTVSWYQQALGQGPQFIFQYYEEEERQRGNFPDRFSGHQFPNYSSELNVNALLLGDSALYLCASSPQMGQGGWKNTEAFFGQGTRLTVV.

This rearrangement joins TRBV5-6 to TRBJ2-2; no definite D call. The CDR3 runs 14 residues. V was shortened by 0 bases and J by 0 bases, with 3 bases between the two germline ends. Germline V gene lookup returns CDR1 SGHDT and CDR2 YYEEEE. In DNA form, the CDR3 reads TGTGCCAGCAGCTTGGGGACGAACACCGGGGAGCTGTTTTTT. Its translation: CASSLGTNTGELFF.

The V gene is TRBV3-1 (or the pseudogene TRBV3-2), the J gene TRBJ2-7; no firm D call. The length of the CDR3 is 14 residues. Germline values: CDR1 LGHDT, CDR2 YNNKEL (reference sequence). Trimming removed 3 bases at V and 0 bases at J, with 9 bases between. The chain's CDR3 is CASSHWGSSYEQYF. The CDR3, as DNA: TGTGCCAGCAGCCATTGGGGATCCTCCTACGAGCAGTACTTC.